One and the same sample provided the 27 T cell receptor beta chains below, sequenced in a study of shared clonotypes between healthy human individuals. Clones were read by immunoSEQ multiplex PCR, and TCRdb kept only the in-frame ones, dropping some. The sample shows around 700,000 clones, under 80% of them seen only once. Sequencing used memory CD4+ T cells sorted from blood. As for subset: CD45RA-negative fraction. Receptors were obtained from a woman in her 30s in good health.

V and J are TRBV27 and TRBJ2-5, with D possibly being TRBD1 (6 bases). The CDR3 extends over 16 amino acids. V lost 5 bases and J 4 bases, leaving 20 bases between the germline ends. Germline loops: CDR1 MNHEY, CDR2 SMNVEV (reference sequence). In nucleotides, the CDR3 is TGTGCCAGCAGTAGAATAACAGGGTCGGCTGGAGAGACCCAGTACTTC. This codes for CASSRITGSAGETQYF.

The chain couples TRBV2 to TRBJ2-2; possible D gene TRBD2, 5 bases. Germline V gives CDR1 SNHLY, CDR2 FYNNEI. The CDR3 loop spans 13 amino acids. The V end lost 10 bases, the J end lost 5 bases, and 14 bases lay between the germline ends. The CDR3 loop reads CATRDYETGELFF. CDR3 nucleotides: TGTGCCACACGAGACTATGAGACCGGGGAGCTGTTTTTT.

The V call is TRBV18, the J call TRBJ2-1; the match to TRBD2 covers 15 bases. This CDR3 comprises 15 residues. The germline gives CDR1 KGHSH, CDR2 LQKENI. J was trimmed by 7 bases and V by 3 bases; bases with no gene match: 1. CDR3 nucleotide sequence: TGTGCCAGCTCACCCGGACTAGCGGGAGGGAATGAGCAGTTCTTC. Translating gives CASSPGLAGGNEQFF.

The CDR3 here is CASSILGYGYTF. In DNA, the CDR3 is TGTGCCAGTAGTATTTTGGGCTATGGCTACACCTTC. The chain joins TRBV19 to TRBJ1-2; D remains ambiguous. This CDR3 contains 12 residues. Germline assignment: CDR1 LNHDA and CDR2 SQIVND (reference sequence). V was clipped by 3 bases and J by 4 bases, with 6 bases between them.

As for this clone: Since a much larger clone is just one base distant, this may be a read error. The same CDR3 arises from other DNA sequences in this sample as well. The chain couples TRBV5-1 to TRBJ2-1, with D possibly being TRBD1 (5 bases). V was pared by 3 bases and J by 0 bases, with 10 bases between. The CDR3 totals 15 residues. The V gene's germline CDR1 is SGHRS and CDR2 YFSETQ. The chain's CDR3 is CASSSDSSSYNEQFF. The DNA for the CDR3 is TGCGCCAGCAGCTCAGACAGCAGCTCCTACAATGAGCAGTTCTTC.

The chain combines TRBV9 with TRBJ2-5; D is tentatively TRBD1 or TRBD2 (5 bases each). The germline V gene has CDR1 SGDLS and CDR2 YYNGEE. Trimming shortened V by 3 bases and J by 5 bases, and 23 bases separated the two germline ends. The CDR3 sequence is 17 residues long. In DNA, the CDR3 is TGTGCCAGCAGCGCCTTAGGAGCTGGGACCTTTATGGAGACCCAGTACTTC. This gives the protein CASSALGAGTFMETQYF.

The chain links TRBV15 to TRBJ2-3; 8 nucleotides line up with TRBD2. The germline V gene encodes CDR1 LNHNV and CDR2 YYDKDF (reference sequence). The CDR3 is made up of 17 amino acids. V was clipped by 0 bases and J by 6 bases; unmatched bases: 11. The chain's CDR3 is CATSRDWTGGVLDTQYF. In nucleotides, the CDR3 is TGTGCCACCAGCAGAGATTGGACGGGAGGGGTTTTGGATACGCAGTATTTT.

CDR3 region: CASSPEGWVQFF. The CDR3 DNA follows: TGTGCCAGCAGTCCCGAGGGGTGGGTGCAGTTCTTC. V usage is TRBV27 and J usage is TRBJ2-1; TRBD1 or TRBD2 may be the D gene (5 bases each). The V end was cut by 5 bases, the J end by 12 bases, with 14 bases between. Germline CDR1 MNHEY, CDR2 SMNVEV (reference sequence). This CDR3 has 12 residues.

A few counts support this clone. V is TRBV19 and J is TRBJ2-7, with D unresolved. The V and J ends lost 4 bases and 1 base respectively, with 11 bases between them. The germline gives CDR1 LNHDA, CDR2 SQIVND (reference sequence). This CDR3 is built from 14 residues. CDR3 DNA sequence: TGTGCCAGTAGTAACCGGTTAGATTCCTACGAGCAGTACTTC. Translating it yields CASSNRLDSYEQYF.

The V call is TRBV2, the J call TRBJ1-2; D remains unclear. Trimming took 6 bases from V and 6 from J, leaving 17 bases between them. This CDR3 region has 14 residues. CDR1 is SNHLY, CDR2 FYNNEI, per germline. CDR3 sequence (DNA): TGTGCCAGCAGCTATTCGGGCCGCACGGATGGCTACACCTTC. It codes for CASSYSGRTDGYTF.

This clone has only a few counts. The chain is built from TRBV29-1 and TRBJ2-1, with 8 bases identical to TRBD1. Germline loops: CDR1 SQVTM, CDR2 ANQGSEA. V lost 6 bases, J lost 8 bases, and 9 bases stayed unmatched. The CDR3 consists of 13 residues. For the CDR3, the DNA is TGCAGCGTCCGGGGCAGGGGGCCCCATGAGCAGTTCTTC. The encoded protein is CSVRGRGPHEQFF.

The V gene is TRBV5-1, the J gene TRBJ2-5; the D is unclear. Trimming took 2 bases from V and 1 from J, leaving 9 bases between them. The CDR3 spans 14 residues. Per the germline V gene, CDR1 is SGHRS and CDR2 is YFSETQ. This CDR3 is CASSLFDPQETQYF. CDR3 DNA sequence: TGCGCCAGCAGCTTATTCGACCCCCAAGAGACCCAGTACTTC.

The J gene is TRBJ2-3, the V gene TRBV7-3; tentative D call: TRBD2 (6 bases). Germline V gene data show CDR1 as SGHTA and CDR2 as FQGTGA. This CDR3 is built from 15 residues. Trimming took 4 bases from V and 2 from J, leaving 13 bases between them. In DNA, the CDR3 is TGTGCCAGCAGCTCATTCGGCGGGGCCACAGATACGCAGTATTTT. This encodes CASSSFGGATDTQYF.

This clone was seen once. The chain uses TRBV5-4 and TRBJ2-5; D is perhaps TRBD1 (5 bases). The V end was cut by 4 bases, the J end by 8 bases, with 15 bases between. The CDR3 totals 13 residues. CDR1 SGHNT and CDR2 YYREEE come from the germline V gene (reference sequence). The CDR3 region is CASSQEVRETQYF. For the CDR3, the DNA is TGTGCCAGCAGCCAAGAGGTCAGGGAAACCCAGTACTTC.

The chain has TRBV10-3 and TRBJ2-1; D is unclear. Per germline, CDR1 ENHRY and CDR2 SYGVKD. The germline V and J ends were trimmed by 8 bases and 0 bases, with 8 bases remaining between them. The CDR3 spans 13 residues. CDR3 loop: CAIWDSSYNEQFF. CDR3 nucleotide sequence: TGTGCCATCTGGGATAGCTCCTACAATGAGCAGTTCTTC.

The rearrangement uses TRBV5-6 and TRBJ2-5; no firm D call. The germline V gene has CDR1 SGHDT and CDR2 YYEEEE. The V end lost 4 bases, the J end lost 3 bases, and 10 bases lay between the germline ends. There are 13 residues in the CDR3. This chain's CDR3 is CASSIDLEETQYF. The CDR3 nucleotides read TGTGCCAGCAGCATTGACTTGGAAGAGACCCAGTACTTC.

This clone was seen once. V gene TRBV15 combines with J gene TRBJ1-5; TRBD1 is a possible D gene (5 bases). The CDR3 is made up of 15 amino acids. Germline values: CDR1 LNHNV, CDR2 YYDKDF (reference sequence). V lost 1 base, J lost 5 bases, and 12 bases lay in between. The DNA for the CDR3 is TGTGCCACCAGCAGAGGGGGGGTTTCTGATCAGCCCCAGCATTTT. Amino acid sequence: CATSRGGVSDQPQHF.

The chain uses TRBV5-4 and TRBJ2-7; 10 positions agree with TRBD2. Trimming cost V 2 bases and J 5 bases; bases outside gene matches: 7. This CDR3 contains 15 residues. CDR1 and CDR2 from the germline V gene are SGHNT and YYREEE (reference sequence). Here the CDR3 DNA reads TGTGCCAGCAGCTTCAAAGCGGGAGGGCCCGACGAGCAGTACTTC. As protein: CASSFKAGGPDEQYF. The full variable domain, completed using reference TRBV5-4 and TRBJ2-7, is ETGVTQSPTHLIKTRGQQVTLRCSSQSGHNTVSWYQQALGQGPQFIFQYYREEENGRGNFPPRFSGLQFPNYSSELNVNALELDDSALYLCASSFKAGGPDEQYFGPGTRLTVT.

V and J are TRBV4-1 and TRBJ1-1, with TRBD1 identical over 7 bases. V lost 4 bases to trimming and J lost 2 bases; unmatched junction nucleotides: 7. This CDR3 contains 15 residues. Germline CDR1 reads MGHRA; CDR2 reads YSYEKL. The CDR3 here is CASSLQGKHNTEAFF. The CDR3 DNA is TGCGCCAGCAGCCTACAGGGGAAGCACAACACTGAAGCTTTCTTT.

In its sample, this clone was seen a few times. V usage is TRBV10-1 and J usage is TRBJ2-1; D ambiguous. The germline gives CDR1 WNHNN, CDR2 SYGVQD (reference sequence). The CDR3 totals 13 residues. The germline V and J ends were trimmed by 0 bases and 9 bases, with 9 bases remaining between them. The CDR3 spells CASSESGMGEQFF. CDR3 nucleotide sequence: TGCGCCAGCAGTGAGTCGGGGATGGGTGAGCAGTTCTTC.

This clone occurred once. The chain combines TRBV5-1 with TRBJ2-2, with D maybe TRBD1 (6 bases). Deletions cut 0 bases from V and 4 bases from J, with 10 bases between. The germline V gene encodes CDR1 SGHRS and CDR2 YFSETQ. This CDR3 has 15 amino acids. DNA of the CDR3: TGCGCCAGCAGCTTGGACGGACAGTCCACCGGGGAGCTGTTTTTT. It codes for CASSLDGQSTGELFF.

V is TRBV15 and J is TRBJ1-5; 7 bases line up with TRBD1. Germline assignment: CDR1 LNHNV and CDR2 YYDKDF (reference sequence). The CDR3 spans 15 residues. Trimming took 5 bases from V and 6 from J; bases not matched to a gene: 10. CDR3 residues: CATSGEQGFGQPQHF. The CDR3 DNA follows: TGTGCCACCAGCGGCGAACAGGGGTTCGGTCAGCCCCAGCATTTT.

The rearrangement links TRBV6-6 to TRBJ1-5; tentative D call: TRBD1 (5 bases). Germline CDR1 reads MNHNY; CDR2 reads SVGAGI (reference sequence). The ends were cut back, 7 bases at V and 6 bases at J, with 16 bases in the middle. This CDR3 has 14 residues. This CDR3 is CASNAQGGSQPQHF. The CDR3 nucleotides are TGTGCCAGCAATGCTCAGGGAGGTTCTCAGCCCCAGCATTTT.

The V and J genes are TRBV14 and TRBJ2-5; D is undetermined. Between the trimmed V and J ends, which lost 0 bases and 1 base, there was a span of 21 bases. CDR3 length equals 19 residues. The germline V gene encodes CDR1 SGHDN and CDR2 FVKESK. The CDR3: CASSQDLYFQPRSQETQYF. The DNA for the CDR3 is TGTGCCAGCAGCCAAGATCTATATTTCCAGCCAAGAAGCCAAGAGACCCAGTACTTC. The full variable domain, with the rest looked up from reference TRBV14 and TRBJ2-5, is EAGVTQFPSHSVIEKGQTVTLRCDPISGHDNLYWYRRVMGKEIKFLLHFVKESKQDESGMPNNRFLAERTGGTYSTLKVQPAELEDSGVYFCASSQDLYFQPRSQETQYFGPGTRLLVL.

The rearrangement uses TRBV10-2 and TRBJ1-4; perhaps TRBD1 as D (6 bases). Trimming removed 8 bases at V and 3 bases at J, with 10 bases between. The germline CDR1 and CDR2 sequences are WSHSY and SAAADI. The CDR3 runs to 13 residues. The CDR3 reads CASGRGPNEKLFF. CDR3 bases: TGCGCCAGCGGCAGGGGCCCTAATGAAAAACTGTTTTTT.

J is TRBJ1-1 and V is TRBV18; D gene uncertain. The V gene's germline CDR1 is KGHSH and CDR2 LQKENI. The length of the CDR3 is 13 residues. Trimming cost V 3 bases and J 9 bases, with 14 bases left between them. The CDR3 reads CASSPLSRLKAFF. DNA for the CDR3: TGTGCCAGCTCACCTCTATCCAGATTAAAAGCTTTCTTT.

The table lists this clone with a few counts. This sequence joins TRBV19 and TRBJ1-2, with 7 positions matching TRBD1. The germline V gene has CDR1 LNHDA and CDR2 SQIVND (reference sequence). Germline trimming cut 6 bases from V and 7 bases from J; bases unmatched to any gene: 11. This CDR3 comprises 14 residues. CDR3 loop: CASSPQQGRFGYTF. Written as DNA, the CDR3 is TGTGCCAGTAGCCCCCAACAGGGGAGGTTTGGCTACACCTTC.